These 26 T cell receptor beta chains came from one sample sequenced in a study of blood T cells in healthy people across ages. With a J-beta primer mix and a sample-barcoded 5' primer, a second PCR ran about 7 to 11 cycles. TCRdb reprocessed the 5' RACE reads via MiXCR and lists one record per CDR3 protein. The data show fewer than 800,000 distinct CDR3 sequences, roughly 21% seen once. The sequenced sample was blood. These TCRs come from a man aged 70-80 years in good health.

The V gene is TRBV28, the J gene TRBJ2-5; D not certain. The last part of the DNA fits TRBJ2-7 better; the J call may be wrong. This CDR3 has 13 residues. Per the germline V gene, CDR1 is MDHEN and CDR2 is SYDVKM. This CDR3 is CASSLFVSYEQYF. The CDR3 region has the DNA TGTGCCAGCAGTTTATTCGTCAGTTACGAGCAGTACTTC.

The V call is TRBV5-1, the J call TRBJ2-7; 10 nucleotides line up with TRBD2. The CDR3 is made up of 15 amino acids. Germline V gives CDR1 SGHRS, CDR2 YFSETQ. Losses at the gene ends were 1 base for V and 4 bases for J; bases not matched to a gene: 5. CDR3 sequence (DNA): TGCGCCAGCAGCTTGAGCGGGAGGGCCATTTACGAGCAGTACTTC. Its translation is CASSLSGRAIYEQYF.

The V gene is TRBV11-2, the J gene TRBJ2-1; D not certain. In germline, CDR1 is SGHAT, CDR2 FQNNGV. The CDR3 runs 12 residues. Between the trimmed V and J ends, which lost 3 bases and 8 bases, there was a span of 8 bases. The CDR3 loop is CASSLTTHEQFF. DNA of the CDR3: TGTGCCAGCAGCTTGACGACGCATGAGCAGTTCTTC.

This clonotype was counted many times. J is TRBJ2-1 and V is TRBV24-1, with 7 bases aligning to TRBD2. The germline gives CDR1 KGHDR, CDR2 SFDVKD. The CDR3 totals 17 residues. V shed 5 bases and J 0 bases; nucleotides not matched to a gene: 9. As DNA, the CDR3 is TGTGCCACCAGTGGAGCCGCGGGACTAAACTCCTACAATGAGCAGTTCTTC. It encodes CATSGAAGLNSYNEQFF.

This clonotype was counted many times. J is TRBJ2-7 and V is TRBV7-9; D uncertain. In germline, CDR1 is SEHNR, CDR2 FQNEAQ (reference sequence). V lost 2 bases and J 2 bases, leaving 7 bases between the germline ends. CDR3 length: 13 residues. CDR3 residues: CASSLNPTYEQYF. CDR3 in DNA: TGTGCCAGCAGCTTAAACCCGACCTACGAGCAGTACTTC.

This clonotype was counted a few times. The genes are TRBV9 and TRBJ2-2; a weak D match, TRBD2 (6 bases). V shed 6 bases and J shed 0 bases, with 12 bases lying between them. The CDR3 length is 15 residues. Germline V lookup: CDR1 SGDLS, CDR2 YYNGEE. CDR3 sequence reads: CASTRTIANTGELFF. The CDR3 coding sequence is TGTGCCAGCACCCGGACTATCGCGAACACCGGGGAGCTGTTTTTT.

A few counts support this clonotype. This sequence joins TRBV5-1 and TRBJ1-5; D not resolved. Germline-derived CDR1 and CDR2 are SGHRS and YFSETQ. Trimming took 0 bases from V and 6 from J, leaving 7 bases between them. The CDR3 has 13 residues. The CDR3 region is CASSLDSFQPQHF. Written as DNA, the CDR3 is TGCGCCAGCAGCTTGGATAGTTTTCAGCCCCAGCATTTT.

The genes are TRBV2 and TRBJ2-1; D is unresolved. The J call may not be correct, given that the DNA end is closer to TRBJ2-5. Germline V gene sequence: CDR1 SNHLY, CDR2 FYNNEI. This CDR3 is 14 amino acids long. The CDR3 DNA reads TGTGCCAGCAGTGAACTTGGCTACGGAGAGACCCAGTACTTC. Translating gives CASSELGYGETQYF.

The rearrangement uses TRBV24-1 and TRBJ2-7; a possible D gene is TRBD2 (5 bases). Trimming pared 1 base from V and 5 bases from J, leaving 11 bases between. The CDR3 runs to 14 residues. Germline CDR1 KGHDR, CDR2 SFDVKD. The CDR3 nucleotides are TGTGCCACCAGTGATTTAGAGGGTCCGGACGAGCAGTACTTC. This gives the protein CATSDLEGPDEQYF.

This clonotype has just a few counts. The chain recombines TRBV3-1 with TRBJ2-1; 10 nucleotides line up with TRBD1. The J call may be faulty, since TRBJ2-7 better matches the DNA end. The CDR3 extends over 15 amino acids. Germline CDR1 and CDR2: LGHDT and YNNKEL (reference sequence). CDR3 protein: CASSRPGTGVGEQYF. CDR3 coding DNA: TGTGCCAGCAGCCGCCCCGGGACAGGGGTTGGCGAGCAGTACTTC.

This clonotype has at least ten counts. The V gene is TRBV28, the J gene TRBJ2-5; 9 nucleotides match TRBD1. CDR3 size: 14 residues. The V and J ends lost 3 bases and 6 bases, in that order; junction bases with no gene match: 5. Germline V gives CDR1 MDHEN, CDR2 SYDVKM. CDR3 loop: CASSLGTGSKTQYF. CDR3 bases: TGTGCCAGCAGTTTGGGGACAGGGAGTAAGACCCAGTACTTC. The whole variable domain, remainder taken from reference TRBV28 and TRBJ2-5, is DVKVTQSSRYLVKRTGEKVFLECVQDMDHENMFWYRQDPGLGLRLIYFSYDVKMKEKGDIPEGYSVSREKKERFSLILESASTNQTSMYLCASSLGTGSKTQYFGPGTRLLVL.

This clonotype was counted a few times. The chain has TRBV7-9 and TRBJ2-1; D uncertain. Germline V gene data show CDR1 as SEHNR and CDR2 as FQNEAQ (reference sequence). The CDR3 loop spans 15 amino acids. V was pared by 0 bases and J by 3 bases, with 9 bases between. The CDR3 spells CASSLAASNYNEQFF. For the CDR3, the DNA is TGTGCCAGCAGCTTAGCAGCTAGTAACTACAATGAGCAGTTCTTC.

In its sample, this clonotype was seen many times. This chain connects TRBV7-9 to TRBJ2-7; no firm D call. The ends were cut back, 7 bases at V and 3 bases at J, with 13 bases in the middle. The CDR3 length is 13 residues. The germline CDR1 and CDR2 sequences are SEHNR and FQNEAQ (reference sequence). In DNA, the CDR3 is TGTGCCAGCACCAGCGCTACTAACTACGAGCAGTACTTC. This encodes CASTSATNYEQYF.

This clonotype turned up a few times. The chain couples TRBV6-2 or TRBV6-3 to TRBJ2-5, with 10 bases aligning to TRBD2. The CDR3 is 13 residues long. Germline CDR1 is MNHEY and CDR2 is SVGEGT. Trimming took 5 bases from V and 10 from J; bases not matched to a gene: 7. CDR3 coding DNA: TGTGCCAGCAGTCCTAGCGGGGGAATCGACCAGTACTTC. Translated, it gives CASSPSGGIDQYF.

A few counts support this clonotype. This rearrangement joins TRBV18 to TRBJ2-1, with TRBD2 matching 9 bases. Germline assignment: CDR1 KGHSH and CDR2 LQKENI. The CDR3 runs to 15 residues. The ends lost 3 bases at V and 5 bases at J; junction bases unmatched: 5. CDR3 in DNA: TGTGCCAGCTCACCGGCTAGCGGGACCCACAATGAGCAGTTCTTC. Its protein product is CASSPASGTHNEQFF. Based on the CDR3 plus reference TRBV18 and TRBJ2-1, the full variable domain is NAGVMQNPRHLVRRRGQEARLRCSPMKGHSHVYWYRQLPEEGLKFMVYLQKENIIDESGMPKERFSAEFPKEGPSILRIQQVVRGDSAAYFCASSPASGTHNEQFFGPGTRLTVL.

The table lists this clonotype with a few counts. V and J are TRBV4-1 and TRBJ2-5; 9 nucleotides line up with TRBD2. Germline CDR1 MGHRA, CDR2 YSYEKL. The CDR3 is 15 amino acids. The junction had 4 bases not matched to a gene; V was cut back by 0 bases and J by 5 bases. The CDR3 region is CASSQEGTSGETQYF. DNA of the CDR3: TGCGCCAGCAGCCAAGAGGGCACTAGCGGGGAGACCCAGTACTTC.

This rearrangement joins TRBV5-1 to TRBJ1-2; 8 nucleotides align to TRBD1. CDR1 and CDR2 (germline): SGHRS, YFSETQ. There are 16 residues in the CDR3. The V gene end was trimmed by 3 bases and the J gene end by 1 base; junction bases not matched to a gene: 8. The CDR3 here is CASSSDRAGVNYGYTF. DNA for the CDR3: TGCGCCAGCAGCTCGGACAGGGCCGGGGTTAACTATGGCTACACCTTC.

This clonotype appeared a few times. The genes are TRBV5-1 and TRBJ2-5, with D possibly being TRBD2 (6 bases). The CDR3 is 15 amino acids. CDR1 is SGHRS, CDR2 YFSETQ, per germline. V lost 4 bases, J lost 4 bases, and 17 bases lay in between. CDR3 coding DNA: TGCGCCAGCAGCATAATCGGGACTTCCACAGAGACCCAGTACTTC. Amino acid sequence: CASSIIGTSTETQYF.

The rearrangement joins TRBV14 to TRBJ2-7; D gene ambiguous. CDR1 is SGHDN and CDR2 is FVKESK in the germline V gene. V was cut by 0 bases and J by 6 bases, with 9 bases left in between. The CDR3 sequence is 13 residues long. Written as DNA, the CDR3 is TGTGCCAGCAGCCAAGACCTAACACGCGAGCAGTACTTC. It translates to CASSQDLTREQYF.

The chain couples TRBV7-9 to TRBJ2-3, with D uncertain. V gave up 1 base and J gave up 2 bases, with 13 bases separating them. The germline V gene encodes CDR1 SEHNR and CDR2 FQNEAQ (reference sequence). The length of the CDR3 is 16 residues. CDR3 sequence (DNA): TGTGCCAGCAGCTTAGGCGCTAGTGGTCCCACAGATACGCAGTATTTT. This codes for CASSLGASGPTDTQYF. The variable domain in full, completed from reference TRBV7-9 and TRBJ2-3, reads DTGVSQNPRHKITKRGQNVTFRCDPISEHNRLYWYRQTLGQGPEFLTYFQNEAQLEKSRLLSDRFSAERPKGSFSTLEIQRTEQGDSAMYLCASSLGASGPTDTQYFGPGTRLTVL.

This chain connects TRBV6-4 to TRBJ2-3, with 7 bases that match TRBD2. V lost 5 bases and J lost 2; bases outside the gene matches: 7. The CDR3 is 15 residues long. Germline V gives CDR1 MRHNA, CDR2 SNTAGT. The CDR3 nucleotides read TGTGCCAGCAGTCCTACTAGCGTATCCACAGATACGCAGTATTTT. Protein product: CASSPTSVSTDTQYF.

In this sample, this clonotype turned up many times. The CDR3 nucleotides read TGTGCCAGCAGTTACAAGGGTGGGGGGACCCAGTACTTC. This translates into CASSYKGGGTQYF. The rearrangement joins TRBV12-3 or TRBV12-4 to TRBJ2-5; possibly TRBD1 or TRBD2 for D (5 bases each). V was clipped by 4 bases and J by 7 bases, with 13 bases between them. This CDR3 contains 13 residues.

This clonotype was counted a few times. A much larger clone differs by one base, so this may be a read error. The rearrangement uses TRBV7-3 and TRBJ2-1, with 8 bases identical to TRBD2. Germline CDR1 is SGHTA and CDR2 is FQGTGA. This CDR3 has 15 amino acids. DNA for the CDR3: TGTGCCAGCAGCTTCTCACTAGCGGTCTACAATGAGCATTTCTTC. Translating it yields CASSFSLAVYNEHFF.

The rearrangement joins TRBV6-1 to TRBJ1-4; D is uncertain. Trimming took 5 bases from V and 8 from J, leaving 21 bases between them. This CDR3 spans 16 amino acids. Germline V gives CDR1 MNHNS, CDR2 SASEGT. The CDR3 loop is CASSLSGVVSREKLFF. As DNA, the CDR3 is TGTGCCAGCAGTCTCTCCGGGGTAGTGAGTCGCGAAAAACTGTTTTTT.

This clonotype has only a few counts. This sequence joins TRBV20-1 and TRBJ2-1; TRBD2 matches 16 bases. The CDR3 covers 17 residues. V shed 6 bases and J 3 bases; nucleotides not matched to a gene: 8. Germline V gene lookup returns CDR1 DFQATT and CDR2 SNEGSKA (reference sequence). The CDR3 nucleotides read TGCAGTGCGCGAGGGACTAGCGGGAGGGCCGGCTACAATGAGCAGTTCTTC. It is translated as CSARGTSGRAGYNEQFF.

This chain uses TRBV14 with TRBJ2-1; unclear D gene. Deletions cut 0 bases from V and 5 bases from J, with 11 bases between. In germline, CDR1 is SGHDN, CDR2 FVKESK. This CDR3 contains 15 residues. The CDR3 DNA is TGTGCCAGCAGCCAAGATATATTCGGAAACAATGAGCAGTTCTTC. Translating it yields CASSQDIFGNNEQFF.